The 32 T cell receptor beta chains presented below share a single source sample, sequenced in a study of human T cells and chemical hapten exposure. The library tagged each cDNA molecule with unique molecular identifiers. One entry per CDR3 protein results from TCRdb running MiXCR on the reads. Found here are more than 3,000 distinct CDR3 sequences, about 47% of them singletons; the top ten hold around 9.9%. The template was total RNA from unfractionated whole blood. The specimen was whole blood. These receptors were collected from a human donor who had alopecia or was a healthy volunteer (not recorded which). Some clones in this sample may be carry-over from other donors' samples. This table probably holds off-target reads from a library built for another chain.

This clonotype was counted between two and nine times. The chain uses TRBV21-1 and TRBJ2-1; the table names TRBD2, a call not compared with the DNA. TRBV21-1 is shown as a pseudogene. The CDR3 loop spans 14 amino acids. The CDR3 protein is CASSKEASRNEQFF. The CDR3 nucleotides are TGTGCCAGCAGCAAAGAGGCTAGCAGAAATGAGCAGTTCTTC.

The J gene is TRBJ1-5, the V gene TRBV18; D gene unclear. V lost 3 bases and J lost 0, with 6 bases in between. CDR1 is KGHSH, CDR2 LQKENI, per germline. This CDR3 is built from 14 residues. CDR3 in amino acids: CASSPQNSNQPQHF. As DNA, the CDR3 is TGTGCCAGCTCACCTCAAAATAGCAATCAGCCCCAGCATTTT. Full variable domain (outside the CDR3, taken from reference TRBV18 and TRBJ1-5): NAGVMQNPRHLVRRRGQEARLRCSPMKGHSHVYWYRQLPEEGLKFMVYLQKENIIDESGMPKERFSAEFPKEGPSILRIQQVVRGDSAAYFCASSPQNSNQPQHFGDGTRLSIL.

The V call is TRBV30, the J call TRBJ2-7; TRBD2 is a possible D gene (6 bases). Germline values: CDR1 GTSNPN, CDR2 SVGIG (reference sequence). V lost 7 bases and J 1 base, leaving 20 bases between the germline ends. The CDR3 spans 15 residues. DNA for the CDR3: TGTGCCTTCACCCCCGGGACTGGCTATTCCTACGAGCAGTACTTC. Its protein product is CAFTPGTGYSYEQYF.

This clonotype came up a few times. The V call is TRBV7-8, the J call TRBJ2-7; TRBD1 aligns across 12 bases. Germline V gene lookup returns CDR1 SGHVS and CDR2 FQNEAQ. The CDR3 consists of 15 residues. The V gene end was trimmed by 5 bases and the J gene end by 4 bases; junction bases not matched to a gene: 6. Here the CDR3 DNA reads TGTGCCAGCAGCGCACCGGGACAGGGGGCATACGAGCAGTACTTC. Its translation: CASSAPGQGAYEQYF.

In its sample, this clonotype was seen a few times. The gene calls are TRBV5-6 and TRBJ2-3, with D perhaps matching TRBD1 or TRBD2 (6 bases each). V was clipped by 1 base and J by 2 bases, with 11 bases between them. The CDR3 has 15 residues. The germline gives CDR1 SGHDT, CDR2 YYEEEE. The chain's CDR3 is CASSLRRGPTDTQYF. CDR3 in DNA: TGTGCCAGCAGCTTGCGTCGGGGGCCCACAGATACGCAGTATTTT.

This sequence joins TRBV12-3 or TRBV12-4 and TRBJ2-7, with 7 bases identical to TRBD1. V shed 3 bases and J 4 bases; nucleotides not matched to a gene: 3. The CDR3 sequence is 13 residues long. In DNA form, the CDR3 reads TGTGCCAGCAGTTTGGGGGACAGTTACGAGCAGTACTTC. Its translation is CASSLGDSYEQYF.

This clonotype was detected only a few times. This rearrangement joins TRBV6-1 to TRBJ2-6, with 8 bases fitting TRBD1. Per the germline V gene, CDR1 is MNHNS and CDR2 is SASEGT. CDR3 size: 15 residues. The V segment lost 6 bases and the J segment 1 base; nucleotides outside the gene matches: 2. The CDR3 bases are TGTGCCAGCAGGGACAGGGCATCTGGGGCCAACGTCCTGACTTTC. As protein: CASRDRASGANVLTF.

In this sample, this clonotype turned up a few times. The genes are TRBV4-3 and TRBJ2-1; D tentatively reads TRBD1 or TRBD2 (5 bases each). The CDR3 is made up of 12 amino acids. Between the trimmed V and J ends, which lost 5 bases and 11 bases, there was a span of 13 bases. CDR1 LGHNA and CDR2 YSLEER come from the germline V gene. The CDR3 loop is CASSRDPAKQFF. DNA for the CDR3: TGCGCCAGCAGCAGGGACCCTGCTAAGCAGTTCTTC.

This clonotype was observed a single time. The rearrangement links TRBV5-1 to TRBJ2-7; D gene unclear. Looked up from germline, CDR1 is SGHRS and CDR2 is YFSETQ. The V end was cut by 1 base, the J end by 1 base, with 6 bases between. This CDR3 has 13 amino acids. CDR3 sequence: CASSLYGSYEQYF. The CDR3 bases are TGCGCCAGCAGCTTGTACGGATCCTACGAGCAGTACTTC.

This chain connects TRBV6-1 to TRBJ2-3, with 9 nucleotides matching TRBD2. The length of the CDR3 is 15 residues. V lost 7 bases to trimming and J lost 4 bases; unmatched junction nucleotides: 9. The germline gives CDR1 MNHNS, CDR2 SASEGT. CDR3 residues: CASNSGTSPPDTQYF. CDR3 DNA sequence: TGTGCCAGCAACTCCGGGACTAGCCCTCCAGATACGCAGTATTTT.

CDR3: CASSTGLAGTKNIQYF. CDR3 in DNA: TGTGCCAGCAGCACAGGACTAGCGGGGACCAAAAACATTCAGTACTTC. The rearrangement links TRBV7-2 to TRBJ2-4; TRBD2 aligns across 12 bases. Germline V gene data show CDR1 as SGHTA and CDR2 as FQGNSA. The junction had 4 bases not matched to a gene; V was cut back by 5 bases and J by 2 bases. CDR3 length equals 16 residues. The full variable domain, in which reference TRBV7-2 and TRBJ2-4 provide the parts outside the CDR3, is GAGVSQSPSNKVTEKGKDVELRCDPISGHTALYWYRQSLGQGLEFLIYFQGNSAPDKSGLPSDRFSAERTGGSVSTLTIQRTQQEDSAVYLCASSTGLAGTKNIQYFGAGTRLSVL.

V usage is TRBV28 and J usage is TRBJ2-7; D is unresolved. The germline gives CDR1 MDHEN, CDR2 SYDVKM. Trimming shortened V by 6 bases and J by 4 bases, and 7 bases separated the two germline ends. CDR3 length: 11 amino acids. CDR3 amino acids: CASSLTYEQYF. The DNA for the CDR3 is TGTGCCAGCAGCCTAACTTACGAGCAGTACTTC.

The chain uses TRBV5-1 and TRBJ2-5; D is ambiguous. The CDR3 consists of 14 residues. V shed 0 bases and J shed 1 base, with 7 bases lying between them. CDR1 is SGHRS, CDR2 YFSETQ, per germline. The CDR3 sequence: CASSLGTTQETQYF. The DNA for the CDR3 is TGCGCCAGCAGCTTGGGGACCACCCAAGAGACCCAGTACTTC.

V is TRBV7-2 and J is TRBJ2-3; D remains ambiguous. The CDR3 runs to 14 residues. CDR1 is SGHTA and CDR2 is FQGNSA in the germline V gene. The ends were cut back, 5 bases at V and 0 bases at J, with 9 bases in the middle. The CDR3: CASSPTTSTDTQYF. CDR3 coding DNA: TGTGCCAGCAGCCCGACAACTAGCACAGATACGCAGTATTTT.

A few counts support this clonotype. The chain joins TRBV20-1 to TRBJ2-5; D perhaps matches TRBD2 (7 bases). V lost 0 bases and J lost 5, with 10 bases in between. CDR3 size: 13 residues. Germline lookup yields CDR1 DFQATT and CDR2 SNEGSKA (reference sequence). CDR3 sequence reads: CSARDAGAETQYF. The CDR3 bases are TGCAGTGCTAGAGATGCGGGGGCCGAGACCCAGTACTTC.

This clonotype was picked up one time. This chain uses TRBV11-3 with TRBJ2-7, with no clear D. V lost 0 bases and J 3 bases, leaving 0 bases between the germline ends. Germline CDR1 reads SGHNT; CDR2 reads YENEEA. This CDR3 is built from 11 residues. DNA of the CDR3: TGTGCCAGCAGCTTAGACTACGAGCAGTACTTC. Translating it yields CASSLDYEQYF.

The CDR3 reads CAIRSGLENNEQFF. The CDR3 DNA is TGTGCCATCAGATCCGGGCTAGAAAACAATGAGCAGTTCTTC. The chain has TRBV10-3 and TRBJ2-1; D ambiguous. Trimming took off 6 bases at V and 5 bases at J, with 14 bases between the two ends. The germline gives CDR1 ENHRY, CDR2 SYGVKD. The CDR3 has 14 residues.

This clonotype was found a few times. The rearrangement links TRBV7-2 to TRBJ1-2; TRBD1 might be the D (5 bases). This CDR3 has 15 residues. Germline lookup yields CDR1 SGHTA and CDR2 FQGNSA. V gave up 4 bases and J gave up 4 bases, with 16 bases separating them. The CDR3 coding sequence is TGTGCCAGCAGCTCCTACGACACGGGGCCCTATGGCTACACCTTC. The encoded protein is CASSSYDTGPYGYTF. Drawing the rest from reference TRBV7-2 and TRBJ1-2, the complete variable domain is GAGVSQSPSNKVTEKGKDVELRCDPISGHTALYWYRQSLGQGLEFLIYFQGNSAPDKSGLPSDRFSAERTGGSVSTLTIQRTQQEDSAVYLCASSSYDTGPYGYTFGSGTRLTVV.

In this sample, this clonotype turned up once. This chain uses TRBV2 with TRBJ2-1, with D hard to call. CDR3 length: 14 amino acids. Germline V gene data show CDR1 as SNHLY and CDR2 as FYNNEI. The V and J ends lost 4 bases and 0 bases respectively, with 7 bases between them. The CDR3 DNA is TGTGCCAGCAGTGTCCAAAGCTCCTACAATGAGCAGTTCTTC. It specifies CASSVQSSYNEQFF. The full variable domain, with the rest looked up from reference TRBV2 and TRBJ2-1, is EPEVTQTPSHQVTQMGQEVILRCVPISNHLYFYWYRQILGQKVEFLVSFYNNEISEKSEIFDDQFSVERPDGSNFTLKIRSTKLEDSAMYFCASSVQSSYNEQFFGPGTRLTVL.

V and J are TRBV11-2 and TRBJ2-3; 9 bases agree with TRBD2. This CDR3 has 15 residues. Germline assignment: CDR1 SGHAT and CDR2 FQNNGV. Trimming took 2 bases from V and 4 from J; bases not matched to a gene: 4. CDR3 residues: CASSLMAGGADTQYF. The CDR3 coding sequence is TGTGCCAGCAGCTTAATGGCGGGGGGGGCAGATACGCAGTATTTT.

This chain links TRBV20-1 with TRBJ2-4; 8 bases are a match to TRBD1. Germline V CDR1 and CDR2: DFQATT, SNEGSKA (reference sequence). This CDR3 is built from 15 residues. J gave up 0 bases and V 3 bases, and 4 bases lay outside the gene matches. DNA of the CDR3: TGCAGTGCTAGGGGACAGGCCCTAGCCAAAAACATTCAGTACTTC. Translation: CSARGQALAKNIQYF.

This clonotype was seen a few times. CDR3 sequence reads: CASSGSGGPLTDTQYF. The CDR3 nucleotides are TGTGCCAGTAGTGGAAGCGGGGGGCCACTCACAGATACGCAGTATTTT. V and J are TRBV19 and TRBJ2-3, with 9 bases that match TRBD2. J gave up 2 bases and V 5 bases, and 8 bases lay outside the gene matches. The germline gives CDR1 LNHDA, CDR2 SQIVND (reference sequence). There are 16 residues in the CDR3. The variable domain in full, completed from reference TRBV19 and TRBJ2-3, reads DGGITQSPKYLFRKEGQNVTLSCEQNLNHDAMYWYRQDPGQGLRLIYYSQIVNDFQKGDIAEGYSVSREKKESFPLTVTSAQKNPTAFYLCASSGSGGPLTDTQYFGPGTRLTVL.

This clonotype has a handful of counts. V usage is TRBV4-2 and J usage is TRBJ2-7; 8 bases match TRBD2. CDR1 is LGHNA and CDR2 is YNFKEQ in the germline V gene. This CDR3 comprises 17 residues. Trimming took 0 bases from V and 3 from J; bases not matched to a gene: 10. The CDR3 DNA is TGTGCCAGCAGCCAAGATCAGGTCCTAGCGGGTAACTACGAGCAGTACTTC. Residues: CASSQDQVLAGNYEQYF.

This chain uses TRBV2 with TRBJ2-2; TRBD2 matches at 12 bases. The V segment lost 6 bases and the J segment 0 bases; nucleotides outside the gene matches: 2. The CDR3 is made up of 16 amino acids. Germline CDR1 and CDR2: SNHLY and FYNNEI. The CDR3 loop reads CASRTSGGSNTGELFF. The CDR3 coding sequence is TGTGCCAGCAGGACTAGCGGGGGCTCGAACACCGGGGAGCTGTTTTTT.

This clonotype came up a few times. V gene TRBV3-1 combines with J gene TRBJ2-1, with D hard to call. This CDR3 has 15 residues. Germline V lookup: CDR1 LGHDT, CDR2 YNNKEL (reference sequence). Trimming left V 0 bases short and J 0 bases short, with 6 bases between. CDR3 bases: TGTGCCAGCAGCCAAGATCAGAGCTCCTACAATGAGCAGTTCTTC. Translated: CASSQDQSSYNEQFF.

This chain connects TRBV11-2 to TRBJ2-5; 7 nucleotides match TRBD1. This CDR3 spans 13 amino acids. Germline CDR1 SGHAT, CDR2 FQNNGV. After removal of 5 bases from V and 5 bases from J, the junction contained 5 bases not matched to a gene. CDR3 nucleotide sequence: TGTGCCAGCAGCCAAGACAGGGCCGAGACCCAGTACTTC. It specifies CASSQDRAETQYF.

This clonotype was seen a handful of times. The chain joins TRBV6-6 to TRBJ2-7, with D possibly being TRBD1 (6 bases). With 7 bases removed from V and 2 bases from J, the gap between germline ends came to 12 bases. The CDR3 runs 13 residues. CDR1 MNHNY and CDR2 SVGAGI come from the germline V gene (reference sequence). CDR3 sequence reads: CASTNRVAYEQYF. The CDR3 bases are TGTGCCAGCACTAACAGGGTCGCCTACGAGCAGTACTTC.

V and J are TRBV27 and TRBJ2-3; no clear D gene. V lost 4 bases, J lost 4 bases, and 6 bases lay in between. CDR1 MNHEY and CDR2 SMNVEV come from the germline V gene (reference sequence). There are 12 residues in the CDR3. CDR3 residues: CASSSVADTQYF. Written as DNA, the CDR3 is TGTGCCAGCAGTTCGGTAGCAGATACGCAGTATTTT.

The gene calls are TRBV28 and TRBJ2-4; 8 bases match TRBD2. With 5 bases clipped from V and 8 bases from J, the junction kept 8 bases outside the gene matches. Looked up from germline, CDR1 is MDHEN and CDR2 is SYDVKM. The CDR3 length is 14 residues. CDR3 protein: CASSPPGGPHIQYF. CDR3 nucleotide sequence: TGTGCCAGCAGTCCTCCGGGAGGGCCCCACATTCAGTACTTC.

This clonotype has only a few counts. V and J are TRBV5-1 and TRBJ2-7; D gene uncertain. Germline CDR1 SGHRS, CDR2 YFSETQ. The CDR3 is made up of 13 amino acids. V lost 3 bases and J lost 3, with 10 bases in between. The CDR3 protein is CASSSPPVYEQYF. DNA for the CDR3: TGCGCCAGCAGCTCCCCACCGGTCTACGAGCAGTACTTC.

The CDR3 region has the DNA TGTGCCAGTAGTATGGGGGCGGCTACGCAGTATTTT. Translating gives CASSMGAATQYF. The V gene is TRBV19, the J gene TRBJ2-3; a possible D gene is TRBD1 (6 bases). This CDR3 has 12 residues. Trimming took 3 bases from V and 8 from J, leaving 9 bases between them. Germline lookup yields CDR1 LNHDA and CDR2 SQIVND (reference sequence). Looking up the rest from reference TRBV19 and TRBJ2-3 gives the full variable domain: DGGITQSPKYLFRKEGQNVTLSCEQNLNHDAMYWYRQDPGQGLRLIYYSQIVNDFQKGDIAEGYSVSREKKESFPLTVTSAQKNPTAFYLCASSMGAATQYFGPGTRLTVL.

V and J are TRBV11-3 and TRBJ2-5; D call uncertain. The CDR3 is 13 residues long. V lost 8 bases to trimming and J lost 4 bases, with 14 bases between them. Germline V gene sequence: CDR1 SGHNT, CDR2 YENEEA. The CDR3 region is CASCRGVGETQYF. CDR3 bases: TGTGCCAGCTGCCGAGGCGTGGGAGAGACCCAGTACTTC.